This T cell receptor (beta chain) was observed in a study of blood T cell repertoires in COVID-19. Looking at the study overall: The study drew acute and convalescent COVID-19 samples from the United States, Italy and Spain. T cells, B-cell-depleted T cells, or PBMCs supplied cDNA or gDNA.

Original methodology: Scientists estimated how many nucleated cells there were by amplifying reference gene primers. TCRdb keeps only in-frame clones here, not all; method: immunoSEQ multiplex PCR. The DNA was the basis for D and trimming; V, J and clone size are from that table. There are around 250,000 clones in the sample; 84% occur only once, and approximately 1.4% lies in the top ten. The CDR3 is made up of 14 amino acids. Germline CDR1 and CDR2: SGHRS and YFSETQ. The J segment lost 4 bases and the V segment lost 3 bases, leaving 1 base of the junction unmatched. This clone has only a few counts.

Sequencing used peripheral blood. The TCR originated in a woman in her thirties or forties who had recovered from COVID-19. The chain uses TRBV5-1 and TRBJ1-5; the match to TRBD1 covers 10 bases. CDR3 bases: TGCGCCAGCAGCTGGACAGGGGGAAATCAGCCCCAGCATTTT. Amino acids: CASSWTGGNQPQHF.